A single sample is the source of the 22 T cell receptor beta chains below, sequenced in a study of blood T cell dynamics during melanoma immunotherapy. Libraries were prepared by immunoSEQ multiplex PCR; TCRdb keeps only in-frame clonotypes and omits some of them. The table lists over 8,000 clones, roughly 85% of them singletons. The time point is: pre-treatment baseline. The sequences come from blood, collected from a patient treated with checkpoint blockade. These receptors were obtained from a human donor with melanoma.

The rearrangement links TRBV6-5 to TRBJ1-6; D is ambiguous. CDR1 is MNHEY, CDR2 SVGAGI, per germline. CDR3 length: 15 amino acids. Trimming pared 8 bases from V and 7 bases from J, leaving 18 bases between. CDR3 in amino acids: CASRPMQAGNSPLHF. The CDR3 coding sequence is TGTGCCAGCCGGCCTATGCAGGCAGGAAATTCACCCCTCCACTTT.

This sequence joins TRBV6-5 and TRBJ2-7; 12 positions match TRBD1. Germline-derived CDR1 and CDR2 are MNHEY and SVGAGI. The V gene end was trimmed by 2 bases and the J gene end by 4 bases; junction bases not matched to a gene: 6. The CDR3 has 16 residues. The CDR3 nucleotides read TGTGCCAGCAGTTACATGAGGGGACAGGGGGCTTACGAGCAGTACTTC. Its protein product is CASSYMRGQGAYEQYF.

The chain carries TRBV6-5 and TRBJ2-7, with D possibly TRBD2 on 6 matching bases. Germline assignment: CDR1 MNHEY and CDR2 SVGAGI. Trimming removed 4 bases from V and 5 bases from J, with 6 bases in between. The CDR3 totals 11 residues. CDR3 coding DNA: TGTGCCAGCAGTTTAGCGGACGAGCAGTACTTC. Its translation is CASSLADEQYF.

J is TRBJ1-4 and V is TRBV7-9; tentative D call: TRBD1 (6 bases). Germline CDR1 reads SEHNR; CDR2 reads FQNEAQ (reference sequence). This CDR3 region has 16 residues. The ends were cut back, 2 bases at V and 1 base at J, with 11 bases in the middle. The CDR3 nucleotides read TGTGCCAGCAGCTTAACAGGGAGCATAACTAATGAAAAACTGTTTTTT. Its protein is CASSLTGSITNEKLFF.

The chain couples TRBV18 to TRBJ2-3; D is uncertain. Looked up from germline, CDR1 is KGHSH and CDR2 is LQKENI. V dropped 5 bases and J dropped 5 bases, with 8 bases sitting between them. The CDR3 is made up of 12 amino acids. The CDR3 coding sequence is TGTGCCAGCTCATCAAAGGGAGATACGCAGTATTTT. Its translation: CASSSKGDTQYF.

V is TRBV11-2 and J is TRBJ1-1; D might be TRBD1 (5 bases). The CDR3 is 16 amino acids. Trimming removed 1 base from V and 1 base from J, with 13 bases in between. Looked up from germline, CDR1 is SGHAT and CDR2 is FQNNGV. The CDR3 nucleotides read TGTGCCAGCAGCTTAGTGGGGCGTTTGGCGAACACTGAAGCTTTCTTT. This translates into CASSLVGRLANTEAFF.

This chain uses TRBV10-3 with TRBJ1-2; D possibly corresponds to TRBD1 (6 bases). CDR3 length: 14 amino acids. Germline lookup yields CDR1 ENHRY and CDR2 SYGVKD. Trimming stripped 6 bases from V and 0 bases from J, with 11 bases between. This CDR3 reads CAISQGGSNYGYTF. The DNA of the CDR3 is TGTGCCATCAGCCAAGGGGGATCTAACTATGGCTACACCTTC.

V gene TRBV6-5 combines with J gene TRBJ2-7; 8 nucleotides match TRBD2. This CDR3 has 15 amino acids. V was pared by 7 bases and J by 0 bases, with 8 bases of the junction left unmatched. Germline V gene lookup returns CDR1 MNHEY and CDR2 SVGAGI. In DNA form, the CDR3 reads TGTGCCAGCACCTCGGGGAGCGGGGGCTCCTACGAGCAGTACTTC. Amino acids: CASTSGSGGSYEQYF.

The V call is TRBV6-5, the J call TRBJ2-7, with 8 bases fitting TRBD1. The CDR3 spans 16 residues. The V and J ends lost 4 bases and 2 bases, in that order; junction bases with no gene match: 10. CDR1 is MNHEY and CDR2 is SVGAGI in the germline V gene. The DNA of the CDR3 is TGTGCCAGCAGTTCGGGACAGGTATTATTAACCTACGAGCAGTACTTC. Translation: CASSSGQVLLTYEQYF.

V and J are TRBV12-5 and TRBJ2-1; D might be TRBD1 (5 bases). This CDR3 region has 14 residues. CDR1 and CDR2 from the germline V gene are LGHNT and FRNRAP. V shed 6 bases and J shed 0 bases, with 9 bases lying between them. CDR3 sequence: CASGGDSSYNEQFF. CDR3 DNA sequence: TGTGCTAGTGGAGGGGATAGCTCCTACAATGAGCAGTTCTTC. Drawing the rest from reference TRBV12-5 and TRBJ2-1, the complete variable domain is DARVTQTPRHKVTEMGQEVTMRCQPILGHNTVFWYRQTMMQGLELLAYFRNRAPLDDSGMPKDRFSAEMPDATLATLKIQPSEPRDSAVYFCASGGDSSYNEQFFGPGTRLTVL.

This clone was found once. The chain is built from TRBV23-1 and TRBJ2-3, with 9 bases matching TRBD1. TRBV23-1 is an ORF, and what it does is uncertain. Trimming took 10 bases from V and 4 from J; bases not matched to a gene: 6. The CDR3 covers 13 residues. The CDR3 DNA reads TGCGCCAACCTTGACAGGGGGTCAGATACGCAGTATTTT. Its protein product is CANLDRGSDTQYF.

This clone appeared once. The chain is built from TRBV29-1 and TRBJ2-7, with D perhaps TRBD1 (5 bases). The V end lost 5 bases, the J end lost 6 bases, and 20 bases lay between the germline ends. Germline CDR1 reads SQVTM; CDR2 reads ANQGSEA. CDR3 length equals 14 residues. Written as DNA, the CDR3 is TGCAGCGTTCAGGGTACAGCTCAACTGGGCGAGCAGTACTTC. Amino acids: CSVQGTAQLGEQYF.

The chain uses TRBV5-4 and TRBJ1-4; 9 nucleotides agree with TRBD1. Germline V gene lookup returns CDR1 SGHNT and CDR2 YYREEE (reference sequence). V trimming: 4 bases; J trimming: 8 bases; junction bases outside the gene matches: 9. This CDR3 is 15 amino acids long. In nucleotides, the CDR3 is TGTGCCAGCAGCCAAGCAGAGACAGGGGGAGAAAAACTGTTTTTT. Its protein product is CASSQAETGGEKLFF.

This sequence joins TRBV7-9 and TRBJ1-1; D is unresolved. In germline, CDR1 is SEHNR, CDR2 FQNEAQ (reference sequence). V lost 5 bases, J lost 1 base, and 8 bases lay in between. The CDR3 is made up of 13 amino acids. CDR3 nucleotides: TGTGCCAGCAGCACGCTCTCGAACACTGAAGCTTTCTTT. Translated: CASSTLSNTEAFF.

The chain carries TRBV27 and TRBJ2-7, with 7 bases fitting TRBD2. Germline lookup yields CDR1 MNHEY and CDR2 SMNVEV (reference sequence). V shed 3 bases, J shed 3 bases, and the junction held 11 bases outside the gene matches. This CDR3 spans 16 amino acids. The CDR3 nucleotides read TGTGCCAGCAGTTTTCTGCAAGCGGGGCCGCTCTACGAGCAGTACTTC. Protein: CASSFLQAGPLYEQYF.

The chain has TRBV19 and TRBJ2-5; the D is unclear. The J call may be faulty, since TRBJ2-7 better matches the DNA end. The germline V gene has CDR1 LNHDA and CDR2 SQIVND (reference sequence). This CDR3 contains 15 residues. The CDR3 nucleotides read TGTGCCAGTAGTACCTCGGCCAGTTCCTCCTACGAGCAGTACTTC. Encoded protein: CASSTSASSSYEQYF.

V and J are TRBV7-2 and TRBJ1-5; 8 positions match TRBD1. Trimming removed 5 bases from V and 6 bases from J; junction bases left unmatched: 6. The CDR3 runs to 14 residues. Germline V gives CDR1 SGHTA, CDR2 FQGNSA. CDR3 in amino acids: CASSLQGGSQPQHF. CDR3 coding DNA: TGTGCCAGCAGCCTACAGGGGGGGAGTCAGCCCCAGCATTTT.

This chain links TRBV27 with TRBJ1-1, with TRBD1 as a possible D gene (6 bases). The length of the CDR3 is 16 residues. Deletions cut 4 bases from V and 2 bases from J, with 17 bases between. Germline assignment: CDR1 MNHEY and CDR2 SMNVEV (reference sequence). The DNA of the CDR3 is TGTGCCAGCAGTTCCGGGTCAGGGGTAGTCAACACTGAAGCTTTCTTT. Residues: CASSSGSGVVNTEAFF.

The CDR3 DNA follows: TGTGCCAGCTCACCACCGGGCAGAATATACGAGCAGTACTTC. Encoded protein: CASSPPGRIYEQYF. The chain has TRBV18 and TRBJ2-7; D is unresolved. The germline V gene has CDR1 KGHSH and CDR2 LQKENI. Between the trimmed V and J ends, which lost 0 bases and 4 bases, there was a span of 10 bases. The CDR3 is 14 amino acids. The full variable domain, its missing parts supplied by reference TRBV18 and TRBJ2-7, is NAGVMQNPRHLVRRRGQEARLRCSPMKGHSHVYWYRQLPEEGLKFMVYLQKENIIDESGMPKERFSAEFPKEGPSILRIQQVVRGDSAAYFCASSPPGRIYEQYFGPGTRLTVT.

The chain links TRBV9 to TRBJ1-1, with D unclear. V lost 6 bases, J lost 4 bases, and 13 bases lay in between. The CDR3 is 13 residues long. Germline V lookup: CDR1 SGDLS, CDR2 YYNGEE. This CDR3 is CASTRREGTEAFF. The CDR3 DNA sequence: TGTGCCAGCACTAGGAGGGAGGGCACTGAAGCTTTCTTT.

V gene TRBV6-5 combines with J gene TRBJ2-7; D possibly corresponds to TRBD1 (6 bases). CDR3 length: 15 amino acids. Germline CDR1 reads MNHEY; CDR2 reads SVGAGI. Trimming pared 0 bases from V and 1 base from J, leaving 10 bases between. The CDR3 protein is CASSYSARGSYEQYF. Written as DNA, the CDR3 is TGTGCCAGCAGTTACTCGGCCAGGGGATCCTACGAGCAGTACTTC.

As regards this clone: In the same sample, other DNA sequences code for this CDR3. The genes are TRBV15 and TRBJ2-7; D is uncertain. Deletions cut 0 bases from V and 3 bases from J, with 12 bases between. The CDR3 runs 15 residues. In germline, CDR1 is LNHNV, CDR2 YYDKDF (reference sequence). CDR3 nucleotides: TGTGCCACCAGCAGAGATCTCACGGCAGGCTACGAGCAGTACTTC. Residues: CATSRDLTAGYEQYF.